The 28 T cell receptor beta chains in this list originate from one sample, sequenced in a study of T cell responses to AZD1222 COVID-19 vaccine. The protocol was immunoSEQ multiplex PCR, while the TCRdb copy is restricted to in-frame clones and leaves out a portion. Of 90,000 to 150,000 clones in the sample, 70% to 90% were seen once. Sequences were derived from peripheral blood, sampled on day 0 of AZD1222 vaccination. All receptors derive from an adult in good health.

The genes are TRBV5-6 and TRBJ2-5; 12 bases fit TRBD2. The CDR3 is made up of 16 amino acids. CDR1 is SGHDT and CDR2 is YYEEEE in the germline V gene. V trimming: 5 bases; J trimming: 5 bases; junction bases outside the gene matches: 10. CDR3: CASSLRTSGAKETQYF. CDR3 nucleotides: TGTGCCAGCAGTTTGAGGACTAGCGGGGCCAAGGAGACCCAGTACTTC.

The chain carries TRBV6-5 and TRBJ1-1, with TRBD1 as a possible D gene (5 bases). The CDR3 sequence is 14 residues long. CDR1 is MNHEY and CDR2 is SVGAGI in the germline V gene. Trimming removed 6 bases at V and 4 bases at J, with 15 bases between. The CDR3 protein is CASRSRDYGTEAFF. The CDR3 bases are TGTGCCAGCAGGAGCAGGGATTATGGCACTGAAGCTTTCTTT.

This rearrangement joins TRBV30 to TRBJ1-6; TRBD1 aligns across 9 bases. CDR3 length: 14 residues. The junction had 6 bases not matched to a gene; V was cut back by 1 base and J by 11 bases. CDR1 and CDR2 from the germline V gene are GTSNPN and SVGIG (reference sequence). The CDR3 here is CAWSDGTGYTPLHF. In nucleotides, the CDR3 is TGTGCCTGGAGTGACGGGACAGGGTATACACCCCTCCACTTT.

This rearrangement joins TRBV24-1 to TRBJ2-1, with 10 bases matching TRBD1. CDR3 size: 17 residues. V trimming: 0 bases; J trimming: 4 bases; junction bases outside the gene matches: 5. Germline CDR1 reads KGHDR; CDR2 reads SFDVKD. The CDR3 protein is CATSDLRGTGEYNEQFF. CDR3 in DNA: TGTGCCACCAGTGATTTGCGCGGGACAGGGGAATACAATGAGCAGTTCTTC.

In its sample, this clone was seen a few times. The V call is TRBV5-1, the J call TRBJ1-1; D unclear. Trimming stripped 0 bases from V and 4 bases from J, with 16 bases between. The V gene's germline CDR1 is SGHRS and CDR2 YFSETQ. CDR3 length: 16 residues. The CDR3 DNA follows: TGCGCCAGCAGCTTGGACGGGTCGGCTTTGGGCACTGAAGCTTTCTTT. Protein product: CASSLDGSALGTEAFF.

This clone turned up a few times. Distinct nucleotide sequences in the sample also encode this CDR3. The rearrangement links TRBV19 to TRBJ1-5; D remains ambiguous. V lost 1 base and J 4 bases, leaving 2 bases between the germline ends. There are 12 residues in the CDR3. The germline V gene has CDR1 LNHDA and CDR2 SQIVND (reference sequence). The CDR3 here is CASSIGNQPQHF. In nucleotides, the CDR3 is TGTGCCAGTAGTATAGGGAATCAGCCCCAGCATTTT.

The chain has TRBV5-1 and TRBJ2-1; 12 bases fit TRBD2. Germline CDR1 and CDR2: SGHRS and YFSETQ. The CDR3 is 16 amino acids. V lost 4 bases, J lost 9 bases, and 11 bases stayed unmatched. This CDR3 is CASSLRLAGASSEQFF. CDR3 sequence (DNA): TGCGCCAGCAGCCTCAGACTAGCGGGAGCGTCCAGTGAGCAGTTCTTC.

V usage is TRBV5-1 and J usage is TRBJ1-4; unclear D gene. Trimming shortened V by 0 bases and J by 5 bases, and 5 bases separated the two germline ends. Germline CDR1 reads SGHRS; CDR2 reads YFSETQ. The CDR3 totals 13 residues. This chain's CDR3 is CASSLERNEKLFF. The DNA for the CDR3 is TGCGCCAGCAGCTTGGAGAGAAATGAAAAACTGTTTTTT. Based on the CDR3 plus reference TRBV5-1 and TRBJ1-4, the full variable domain is KAGVTQTPRYLIKTRGQQVTLSCSPISGHRSVSWYQQTPGQGLQFLFEYFSETQRNKGNFPGRFSGRQFSNSRSEMNVSTLELGDSALYLCASSLERNEKLFFGSGTQLSVL.

This sequence joins TRBV3-1 (or the pseudogene TRBV3-2) and TRBJ1-1; D remains ambiguous. The germline V and J ends were trimmed by 3 bases and 2 bases, with 7 bases remaining between them. The CDR3 sequence is 13 residues long. Germline values: CDR1 LGHDT, CDR2 YNNKEL (reference sequence). As DNA, the CDR3 is TGTGCCAGCAGCCAGAGGGTCAACACTGAAGCTTTCTTT. Translated, it gives CASSQRVNTEAFF.

This clone came up once. Written as DNA, the CDR3 is TGCGCGTCGGGACAGGGAAACAATGAGCAGTTCTTC. Translated: CASGQGNNEQFF. The V and J genes are TRBV10-1 and TRBJ2-1; TRBD1 aligns across 9 bases. The CDR3 extends over 12 amino acids. Germline V CDR1 and CDR2: WNHNN, SYGVQD (reference sequence).

The rearrangement links TRBV12-3 or TRBV12-4 to TRBJ2-7, with D perhaps matching TRBD1 (6 bases). This CDR3 has 13 residues. Trimming pared 5 bases from V and 3 bases from J, leaving 11 bases between. The CDR3 loop reads CASSTGSHYEQYF. CDR3 nucleotides: TGTGCCAGCAGTACAGGGTCTCACTACGAGCAGTACTTC.

The chain uses TRBV18 and TRBJ2-7; D possibly corresponds to TRBD1 (6 bases). CDR1 is KGHSH and CDR2 is LQKENI in the germline V gene. With 3 bases removed from V and 3 bases from J, the gap between germline ends came to 9 bases. The CDR3 has 13 residues. The CDR3 region is CASSPGQFYEQYF. In nucleotides, the CDR3 is TGTGCCAGCTCACCTGGACAGTTCTACGAGCAGTACTTC. Drawing the rest from reference TRBV18 and TRBJ2-7, the complete variable domain is NAGVMQNPRHLVRRRGQEARLRCSPMKGHSHVYWYRQLPEEGLKFMVYLQKENIIDESGMPKERFSAEFPKEGPSILRIQQVVRGDSAAYFCASSPGQFYEQYFGPGTRLTVT.

This rearrangement joins TRBV7-9 to TRBJ1-4; the match to TRBD1 covers 9 bases. The CDR3 extends over 15 amino acids. V gave up 1 base and J gave up 6 bases; unmatched junction bases: 3. Per germline, CDR1 SEHNR and CDR2 FQNEAQ (reference sequence). CDR3 nucleotides: TGTGCCAGCAGCTTAGACCGGGACAGGGATGAAAAACTGTTTTTT. Protein product: CASSLDRDRDEKLFF. The variable domain in full, completed from reference TRBV7-9 and TRBJ1-4, reads DTGVSQNPRHKITKRGQNVTFRCDPISEHNRLYWYRQTLGQGPEFLTYFQNEAQLEKSRLLSDRFSAERPKGSFSTLEIQRTEQGDSAMYLCASSLDRDRDEKLFFGSGTQLSVL.

To note about this clone: This sample also contains other DNA sequences that code for the same CDR3. This rearrangement joins TRBV5-1 to TRBJ1-1; D perhaps matches TRBD1 (5 bases). Germline CDR1 reads SGHRS; CDR2 reads YFSETQ. This CDR3 has 13 amino acids. Trimming stripped 3 bases from V and 2 bases from J, with 8 bases between. The CDR3 is CASSSQGNTEAFF. CDR3 bases: TGCGCCAGCAGCTCCCAGGGTAACACTGAAGCTTTCTTT. Looking up the rest from reference TRBV5-1 and TRBJ1-1 gives the full variable domain: KAGVTQTPRYLIKTRGQQVTLSCSPISGHRSVSWYQQTPGQGLQFLFEYFSETQRNKGNFPGRFSGRQFSNSRSEMNVSTLELGDSALYLCASSSQGNTEAFFGQGTRLTVV.

The chain is built from TRBV7-9 and TRBJ2-3; D remains ambiguous. Germline assignment: CDR1 SEHNR and CDR2 FQNEAQ (reference sequence). The length of the CDR3 is 13 residues. Trimming shortened V by 5 bases and J by 4 bases, and 10 bases separated the two germline ends. The CDR3 bases are TGTGCCAGCAGCCCCCGTGGTCCAGATACGCAGTATTTT. Translated, it gives CASSPRGPDTQYF.

V usage is TRBV6-5 and J usage is TRBJ2-7; possible D gene TRBD1, 5 bases. Deletions cut 6 bases from V and 6 bases from J, with 15 bases between. Germline loops: CDR1 MNHEY, CDR2 SVGAGI. The CDR3 is made up of 13 amino acids. CDR3 in amino acids: CASRIHNGAEQYF. For the CDR3, the DNA is TGTGCCAGCAGAATACACAATGGGGCCGAGCAGTACTTC.

The chain recombines TRBV5-6 with TRBJ1-1; D not resolved. V lost 2 bases, J lost 1 base, and 6 bases lay in between. This CDR3 comprises 13 residues. Germline loops: CDR1 SGHDT, CDR2 YYEEEE. The CDR3 DNA sequence: TGTGCCAGCAGCTTAGAGCGGAACACTGAAGCTTTCTTT. Its protein product is CASSLERNTEAFF.

Turning to this clone: The junction departs from germline at one end; a sequencing error may be responsible. The chain carries TRBV6-5 and TRBJ2-1; D not resolved. The CDR3 has 12 amino acids. The germline V gene encodes CDR1 MNHEY and CDR2 SVGAGI. CDR3 sequence reads: CATHTGSNGWVF. CDR3 in DNA: TGTGCCACCCATACCGGGTCGAACGGTTGGGTCTTC.

The genes are TRBV5-1 and TRBJ2-7, with a possible D match to TRBD2 (5 bases). This CDR3 spans 15 amino acids. Trimming removed 0 bases from V and 4 bases from J, with 14 bases in between. From germline, CDR1 is SGHRS and CDR2 YFSETQ. The CDR3 coding sequence is TGCGCCAGCAGCTTGGGGTTGTGGGAGAGGTACGAGCAGTACTTC. Translation gives CASSLGLWERYEQYF.

The chain combines TRBV5-4 with TRBJ1-4; no reliable D call. The germline gives CDR1 SGHNT, CDR2 YYREEE (reference sequence). Trimming took 10 bases from V and 3 from J, leaving 13 bases between them. The CDR3 runs 13 residues. CDR3 coding DNA: TGTGCCGGCCATAGGGCGCCTAATGAAAAACTGTTTTTT. This gives the protein CAGHRAPNEKLFF.

CDR3 nucleotides: TGTGCCAGCAGCCCCCACCTGGGCAATGAGCAGTTCTTC. This translates into CASSPHLGNEQFF. This chain joins TRBV7-9 and TRBJ2-1, with no clear D. The CDR3 runs 13 residues. Germline V gives CDR1 SEHNR, CDR2 FQNEAQ (reference sequence). Trimming shortened V by 5 bases and J by 6 bases, and 11 bases separated the two germline ends.

The V gene is TRBV12-3 or TRBV12-4, the J gene TRBJ2-7; D call uncertain. The CDR3 is 13 residues long. Trimming left V 2 bases short and J 3 bases short, with 8 bases between. CDR3 amino acids: CASSLIGIYEQYF. The CDR3, as DNA: TGTGCCAGCAGTTTAATTGGGATCTACGAGCAGTACTTC.

The chain recombines TRBV5-1 with TRBJ2-1, with 7 bases fitting TRBD1. Trimming took 3 bases from V and 1 from J; bases not matched to a gene: 1. Germline CDR1 is SGHRS and CDR2 is YFSETQ. This CDR3 is built from 14 residues. The chain's CDR3 is CASSWGQSYNEQFF. The CDR3 coding sequence is TGCGCCAGCAGCTGGGGACAGTCCTACAATGAGCAGTTCTTC.

The gene calls are TRBV28 and TRBJ1-3; 8 bases agree with TRBD1. The CDR3 sequence is 15 residues long. J lost 2 bases, V lost 6 bases, and 6 bases had no gene match. The V gene's germline CDR1 is MDHEN and CDR2 SYDVKM. The chain's CDR3 is CASRRDRITGNTIYF. The CDR3 DNA is TGTGCCAGCAGAAGGGACAGGATTACTGGAAACACCATATATTTT.

The rearrangement links TRBV6-4 to TRBJ1-1; D not certain. The CDR3 runs 13 residues. The ends were cut back, 3 bases at V and 1 base at J, with 6 bases in the middle. The germline gives CDR1 MRHNA, CDR2 SNTAGT. CDR3 amino acids: CASSERPNTEAFF. CDR3 DNA sequence: TGTGCCAGCAGTGAAAGGCCGAACACTGAAGCTTTCTTT.

The CDR3 sequence: CASSATGRSGNTIYF. The CDR3 coding sequence is TGTGCCAGCAGCGCGACAGGGAGATCTGGAAACACCATATATTTT. J is TRBJ1-3 and V is TRBV9, with TRBD1 matching over 7 bases. J was trimmed by 1 base and V by 3 bases; bases with no gene match: 4. Germline assignment: CDR1 SGDLS and CDR2 YYNGEE. The CDR3 length is 15 residues.

The chain recombines TRBV27 with TRBJ2-2; D unresolved. V was shortened by 5 bases and J by 4 bases, with 5 bases between the two germline ends. Germline CDR1 is MNHEY and CDR2 is SMNVEV (reference sequence). The CDR3 covers 12 residues. The CDR3 sequence is CASSKFTGELFF. CDR3 in DNA: TGTGCCAGCAGTAAATTCACCGGGGAGCTGTTTTTT.

This clone was counted only a few times. The chain combines TRBV28 with TRBJ1-5; D unclear. CDR3 length equals 14 residues. CDR1 is MDHEN and CDR2 is SYDVKM in the germline V gene. The V and J ends lost 5 bases and 15 bases respectively, with 23 bases between them. DNA for the CDR3: TGTGCCAGCAGTCATCCTCGCCCTCTGGGCCAACGGCATTTT. As protein: CASSHPRPLGQRHF.